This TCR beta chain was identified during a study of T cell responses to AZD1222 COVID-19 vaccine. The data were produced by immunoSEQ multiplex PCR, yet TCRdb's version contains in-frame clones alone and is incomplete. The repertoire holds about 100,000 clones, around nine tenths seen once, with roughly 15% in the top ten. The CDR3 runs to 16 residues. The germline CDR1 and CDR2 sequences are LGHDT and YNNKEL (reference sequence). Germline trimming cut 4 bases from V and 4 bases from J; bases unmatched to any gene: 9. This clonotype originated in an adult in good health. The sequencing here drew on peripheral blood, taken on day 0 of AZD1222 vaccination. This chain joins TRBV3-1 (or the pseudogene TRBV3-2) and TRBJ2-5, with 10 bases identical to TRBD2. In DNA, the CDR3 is TGTGCCAGCAGCCTCCGAAGCGGGGGGGCCCGAGAGACCCAGTACTTC. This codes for CASSLRSGGARETQYF.